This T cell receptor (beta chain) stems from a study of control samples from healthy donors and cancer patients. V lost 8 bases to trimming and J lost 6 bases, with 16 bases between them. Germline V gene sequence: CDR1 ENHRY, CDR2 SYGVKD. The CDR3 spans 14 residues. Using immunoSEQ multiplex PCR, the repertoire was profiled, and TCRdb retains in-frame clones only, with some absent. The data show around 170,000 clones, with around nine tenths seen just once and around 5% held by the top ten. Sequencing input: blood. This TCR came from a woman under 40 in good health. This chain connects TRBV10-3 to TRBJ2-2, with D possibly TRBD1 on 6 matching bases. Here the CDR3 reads CAIGYRDLAGELFF. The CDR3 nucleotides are TGTGCCATCGGGTACAGGGATTTAGCCGGGGAGCTGTTTTTT.